Each of the 10 T cell receptor beta chains below was sequenced from the same sample in a study of technical replicates of blood from a few donors. TCRdb keeps only in-frame clones here, not all; method: immunoSEQ multiplex PCR. The sample carries about 80,000 clones, roughly 94% recorded once. What was sequenced was T cells isolated from PBMCs. These receptors came from a human donor in good health.

The chain joins TRBV18 to TRBJ2-5; maybe TRBD2 (5 bases). The CDR3 covers 14 residues. CDR1 and CDR2 (germline): KGHSH, LQKENI. The V end was cut by 2 bases, the J end by 4 bases, with 11 bases between. The CDR3 DNA follows: TGTGCCAGCTCACCAGCACGGGGTTTAGAGACCCAGTACTTC. It codes for CASSPARGLETQYF.

The chain has TRBV11-2 and TRBJ2-3, with D tentatively TRBD2 (5 bases). This CDR3 has 17 residues. V was pared by 1 base and J by 4 bases, with 18 bases between. The germline V gene has CDR1 SGHAT and CDR2 FQNNGV. The CDR3 DNA reads TGTGCCAGCAGCTTAGTCCAGCGGTGGATTCGCCCAGATACGCAGTATTTT. This encodes CASSLVQRWIRPDTQYF.

This clone occurred once. The chain links TRBV2 to TRBJ2-7; tentative D call: TRBD1 (6 bases). This CDR3 spans 14 amino acids. CDR1 is SNHLY, CDR2 FYNNEI, per germline. V was pared by 8 bases and J by 4 bases, with 18 bases between. The CDR3 sequence: CASSGRTQGYEQYF. The CDR3, as DNA: TGTGCCAGCTCTGGACGGACACAGGGATACGAGCAGTACTTC.

This clone was observed once. V is TRBV7-2 and J is TRBJ2-7; no clear D. This CDR3 contains 13 residues. The V and J ends lost 4 bases and 3 bases respectively, with 10 bases between them. Germline V lookup: CDR1 SGHTA, CDR2 FQGNSA. CDR3 region: CASSSPPRYEQYF. The CDR3 DNA reads as TGTGCCAGCAGCTCCCCTCCCCGCTACGAGCAGTACTTC.

This chain connects TRBV5-8 to TRBJ1-1, with D unresolved. The V end was cut by 1 base, the J end by 6 bases, with 4 bases between. This CDR3 spans 11 amino acids. The germline V gene has CDR1 SGHTS and CDR2 YDEGEE. The CDR3 bases are TGTGCCAGCAGCTTGTTATCTGAAGCTTTCTTT. Encoded protein: CASSLLSEAFF.

The chain links TRBV28 to TRBJ1-1; D is possibly TRBD1 (5 bases). Germline-derived CDR1 and CDR2 are MDHEN and SYDVKM. The CDR3 runs to 15 residues. V was pared by 6 bases and J by 0 bases, with 14 bases between. CDR3 sequence: CASRPGGALNTEAFF. The DNA of the CDR3 is TGTGCCAGCAGGCCCGGCGGGGCTTTGAACACTGAAGCTTTCTTT.

The V gene is TRBV5-4, the J gene TRBJ2-5, with 7 bases that match TRBD1. With 5 bases clipped from V and 4 bases from J, the junction kept 5 bases outside the gene matches. The V gene's germline CDR1 is SGHNT and CDR2 YYREEE (reference sequence). The CDR3 length is 13 residues. This CDR3 reads CASRTGQLETQYF. In nucleotides, the CDR3 is TGTGCCAGCAGGACAGGGCAGTTAGAGACCCAGTACTTC.

As concerns this clone: A read error may produce the germline difference seen at one junction end. The chain combines TRBV7-8 with TRBJ1-2, with a weak D call TRBD1 (5 bases). Germline assignment: CDR1 SGHVS and CDR2 FQNEAQ. There are 13 residues in the CDR3. In DNA, the CDR3 is TGTGCCAGCAGCTTAGTACCTAACAGGAATCACAACTTC. Translation: CASSLVPNRNHNF.

V and J are TRBV6-5 and TRBJ2-7, with 8 bases identical to TRBD2. V shed 8 bases and J 10 bases; nucleotides not matched to a gene: 7. Germline-derived CDR1 and CDR2 are MNHEY and SVGAGI. This CDR3 comprises 11 residues. CDR3 in amino acids: CASSPGTSQYF. In DNA, the CDR3 is TGTGCCAGCTCTCCGGGGACTAGTCAGTACTTC.

The V gene is TRBV5-6, the J gene TRBJ2-7; D perhaps matches TRBD2 (6 bases). V was trimmed by 6 bases and J by 2 bases, leaving 15 bases between them. CDR1 is SGHDT, CDR2 YYEEEE, per germline. The CDR3 sequence is 14 residues long. CDR3 DNA sequence: TGTGCCAGCACCCGGGACTGGAATCCCTACGAGCAGTACTTC. Its protein product is CASTRDWNPYEQYF.